Presented here are 30 T cell receptor beta chains from one specimen sequenced in a study of beta chain features in type 1 diabetes. Of the isolated RNA, all was reverse transcribed, and so the sequenced material was expressed TCRB transcripts. The data were produced by immunoSEQ multiplex PCR, yet TCRdb's version contains in-frame clones alone and is incomplete. The sample has about 220,000 clones; approximately 11% are singletons. Sequencing used central memory CD4+ T cells from blood. The receptors here all came from a man aged 18 to 30 in good health.

Remarks on this clone: Other DNA sequences within the sample encode an identical CDR3. DNA for the CDR3: TGCAGCGTTGGCCTAGCCTACGAGCAGTACTTC. The encoded protein is CSVGLAYEQYF. The chain links TRBV29-1 to TRBJ2-7; D gene uncertain. V gave up 4 bases and J gave up 2 bases, with 6 bases separating them. Germline V gene lookup returns CDR1 SQVTM and CDR2 ANQGSEA. The CDR3 has 11 amino acids.

The V call is TRBV4-3, the J call TRBJ1-4; D remains unclear. The V end lost 0 bases, the J end lost 5 bases, and 13 bases lay between the germline ends. The germline gives CDR1 LGHNA, CDR2 YSLEER. The CDR3 spans 16 residues. CDR3 sequence reads: CASSQDSLQRNEKLFF. The CDR3 region has the DNA TGCGCCAGCAGCCAAGATTCTTTACAGAGAAATGAAAAACTGTTTTTT.

This chain uses TRBV18 with TRBJ1-1; unclear D gene. The V and J ends lost 4 bases and 1 base respectively, with 10 bases between them. Per the germline V gene, CDR1 is KGHSH and CDR2 is LQKENI. CDR3 length equals 14 residues. The CDR3 DNA reads as TGTGCCAGCTCACTAACCGGGTCGAACACTGAAGCTTTCTTT. Protein sequence: CASSLTGSNTEAFF.

The V gene is TRBV5-4, the J gene TRBJ2-3; the match to TRBD1 covers 8 bases. This CDR3 comprises 17 residues. CDR1 and CDR2 from the germline V gene are SGHNT and YYREEE (reference sequence). V lost 0 bases to trimming and J lost 2 bases; unmatched junction nucleotides: 8. In nucleotides, the CDR3 is TGTGCCAGCAGCTTGGCCTTCGGACAGGGAACCACAGATACGCAGTATTTT. This gives the protein CASSLAFGQGTTDTQYF.

For this clone: Within the sample, other DNA sequences also encode this same CDR3. The chain has TRBV9 and TRBJ2-6; unclear D gene. The V gene's germline CDR1 is SGDLS and CDR2 YYNGEE. CDR3 length: 14 residues. Trimming removed 0 bases from V and 4 bases from J, with 5 bases in between. In DNA form, the CDR3 reads TGTGCCAGCAGCGTAGATTGGGGGGCCAACGTCCTGACTTTC. Protein product: CASSVDWGANVLTF.

This clone came up many times. The J gene is TRBJ2-5, the V gene TRBV30, with unresolved D. This CDR3 has 13 amino acids. V was trimmed by 8 bases and J by 2 bases, leaving 15 bases between them. Germline V gene lookup returns CDR1 GTSNPN and CDR2 SVGIG (reference sequence). As DNA, the CDR3 is TGTGCCACCTCTAGGGCCTCGCAAGAGACCCAGTACTTC. This encodes CATSRASQETQYF.

This clone was counted a few times. The chain joins TRBV7-2 to TRBJ2-7, with 7 bases matching TRBD1. Germline assignment: CDR1 SGHTA and CDR2 FQGNSA. The V gene end was trimmed by 4 bases and the J gene end by 2 bases; junction bases not matched to a gene: 5. The CDR3 runs to 14 residues. Here the CDR3 reads CASSSPGTAYEQYF. The CDR3 coding sequence is TGTGCCAGCAGCTCCCCGGGGACAGCCTACGAGCAGTACTTC.

The chain employs TRBV29-1 and TRBJ1-1; possible D gene TRBD1, 6 bases. Germline-derived CDR1 and CDR2 are SQVTM and ANQGSEA. V was trimmed by 5 bases and J by 3 bases, leaving 10 bases between them. This CDR3 spans 12 amino acids. CDR3 sequence reads: CSVIQGYTEAFF. CDR3 nucleotides: TGCAGCGTTATTCAGGGGTACACTGAAGCTTTCTTT.

This clone was counted a few times. This chain joins TRBV7-2 and TRBJ2-2; 9 nucleotides line up with TRBD1. Unmatched junction bases numbered 2, after V lost 6 bases and J lost 3 bases. The CDR3 extends over 14 amino acids. The V gene's germline CDR1 is SGHTA and CDR2 FQGNSA. The chain's CDR3 is CASRRQGDTGELFF. CDR3 sequence (DNA): TGTGCCAGCAGACGACAGGGGGACACCGGGGAGCTGTTTTTT.

There are a few counts of this clone. The rearrangement links TRBV19 to TRBJ2-1; 9 bases are shared with TRBD1. V trimming: 1 base; J trimming: 9 bases; junction bases outside the gene matches: 10. The CDR3 contains 16 residues. Germline V lookup: CDR1 LNHDA, CDR2 SQIVND (reference sequence). The CDR3 reads CASSIVRDRDESEQFF. The CDR3, as DNA: TGTGCCAGTAGTATAGTAAGGGACAGGGATGAAAGTGAGCAGTTCTTC.

This clone was recorded many times. The chain couples TRBV5-1 to TRBJ2-7, with 8 bases aligning to TRBD1. V shed 4 bases and J 3 bases; nucleotides not matched to a gene: 6. There are 14 residues in the CDR3. In germline, CDR1 is SGHRS, CDR2 YFSETQ. CDR3 in amino acids: CASSGGQALYEQYF. CDR3 DNA: TGCGCCAGCAGCGGGGGACAGGCGCTCTACGAGCAGTACTTC.

In DNA form, the CDR3 reads TGTGCCAGCAGCTTCGCGGGGGATGGCTACACCTTC. Amino acids: CASSFAGDGYTF. The chain links TRBV7-9 to TRBJ1-2; TRBD1 is a possible D gene (5 bases). V was pared by 3 bases and J by 6 bases, with 8 bases between. Germline CDR1 is SEHNR and CDR2 is FQNEAQ (reference sequence). This CDR3 contains 12 residues.

This clone has only a few counts. The genes are TRBV7-3 and TRBJ2-3; TRBD2 might be the D (6 bases). V lost 2 bases and J 5 bases, leaving 11 bases between the germline ends. CDR3 size: 14 residues. The germline CDR1 and CDR2 sequences are SGHTA and FQGTGA. CDR3 sequence (DNA): TGTGCCAGCAGCTTACACCGGAGGGAAGATACGCAGTATTTT. Its translation: CASSLHRREDTQYF.

The chain couples TRBV30 to TRBJ2-1, with a tentative D call TRBD2 (5 bases). Trimming shortened V by 2 bases and J by 15 bases, and 17 bases separated the two germline ends. Germline-derived CDR1 and CDR2 are GTSNPN and SVGIG (reference sequence). The CDR3 extends over 12 amino acids. The CDR3 spells CAWSPFSEGPFF. The DNA of the CDR3 is TGTGCCTGGAGTCCTTTTTCTGAGGGTCCGTTCTTC.

This clone has more than one count but fewer than ten. The chain joins TRBV18 to TRBJ2-5, with D perhaps given as TRBD1 or TRBD2 (5 bases each). The germline V gene encodes CDR1 KGHSH and CDR2 LQKENI. Trimming pared 0 bases from V and 1 base from J, leaving 9 bases between. This CDR3 has 15 amino acids. The DNA of the CDR3 is TGTGCCAGCTCACCACCGAGGGGTGGCCAAGAGACCCAGTACTTC. It yields the protein CASSPPRGGQETQYF. Complete variable domain (other parts from reference TRBV18 and TRBJ2-5): NAGVMQNPRHLVRRRGQEARLRCSPMKGHSHVYWYRQLPEEGLKFMVYLQKENIIDESGMPKERFSAEFPKEGPSILRIQQVVRGDSAAYFCASSPPRGGQETQYFGPGTRLLVL.

This clone turned up a few times. The chain couples TRBV10-3 to TRBJ1-4; 7 bases align to TRBD1. CDR3 size: 13 residues. V gave up 10 bases and J gave up 3 bases; unmatched junction bases: 5. Germline V CDR1 and CDR2: ENHRY, SYGVKD. This chain's CDR3 is CATQGSANEKLFF. The CDR3 DNA reads as TGTGCCACACAGGGGTCGGCTAATGAAAAACTGTTTTTT.

The chain links TRBV29-1 to TRBJ2-1, with a tentative D call TRBD2 (5 bases). Germline CDR1 SQVTM, CDR2 ANQGSEA. CDR3 length: 15 amino acids. V dropped 6 bases and J dropped 5 bases, with 20 bases sitting between them. The CDR3 nucleotides read TGCAGCGTATCCCCTCTAGCTCCAGGAGACAATGAGCAGTTCTTC. This gives the protein CSVSPLAPGDNEQFF.

At least ten counts were recorded for this clone. The CDR3: CASSSHAGRSSYEQYF. Here the CDR3 DNA reads TGTGCCAGCAGTTCCCACGCGGGGCGAAGCTCCTACGAGCAGTACTTC. The rearrangement uses TRBV27 and TRBJ2-7; perhaps TRBD2 as D (6 bases). Between the trimmed V and J ends, which lost 4 bases and 0 bases, there was a span of 16 bases. This CDR3 contains 16 residues. The germline V gene has CDR1 MNHEY and CDR2 SMNVEV (reference sequence).

This clone was picked up many times. The chain links TRBV27 to TRBJ2-1, with D unresolved. Germline V gene lookup returns CDR1 MNHEY and CDR2 SMNVEV (reference sequence). CDR3 length: 13 amino acids. V gave up 5 bases and J gave up 4 bases, with 9 bases separating them. This CDR3 reads CASSQTAYNEQFF. The CDR3 coding sequence is TGTGCCAGCAGTCAAACAGCATACAATGAGCAGTTCTTC.

J is TRBJ2-7 and V is TRBV7-3; D unresolved. This CDR3 spans 12 amino acids. Trimming left V 2 bases short and J 6 bases short, with 8 bases between. The germline CDR1 and CDR2 sequences are SGHTA and FQGTGA. CDR3 residues: CASSLDLSEQYF. The CDR3 region has the DNA TGTGCCAGCAGCTTAGATTTAAGCGAGCAGTACTTC.

This clone has ten or more counts. The chain couples TRBV29-1 to TRBJ2-1; the D gene is possibly TRBD2 (6 bases). From germline, CDR1 is SQVTM and CDR2 ANQGSEA. V shed 3 bases and J shed 8 bases, with 17 bases lying between them. This CDR3 is 14 amino acids long. For the CDR3, the DNA is TGCAGCGTTGAGTCTGGGAAACTAGCCTATGAGCAGTTCTTC. This encodes CSVESGKLAYEQFF.

This clone was seen a handful of times. The chain links TRBV18 to TRBJ1-2; D is unresolved. The V gene lost 6 bases and the J gene lost 0 bases, with 11 bases spanning the gap. CDR1 and CDR2 (germline): KGHSH, LQKENI. The CDR3 length is 14 residues. The CDR3 DNA reads as TGTGCCAGCTCCCCTTCGGCAGCTAACTATGGCTACACCTTC. It yields the protein CASSPSAANYGYTF.

This clone showed up just a few times. The chain has TRBV5-1 and TRBJ2-4; D is possibly TRBD2 (6 bases). The V gene lost 4 bases and the J gene lost 8 bases, with 16 bases spanning the gap. Germline V gives CDR1 SGHRS, CDR2 YFSETQ. The CDR3 contains 14 residues. The CDR3 spells CASSPARGTDIQYF. The CDR3 bases are TGCGCCAGCAGCCCAGCTCGGGGGACGGACATTCAGTACTTC.

This clone was seen a few times. The chain carries TRBV4-3 and TRBJ2-7; TRBD2 matches at 7 bases. Trimming at V came to 1 base and at J to 3 bases, leaving 6 bases not matched to a gene. This CDR3 is built from 15 residues. CDR1 LGHNA and CDR2 YSLEER come from the germline V gene. The CDR3 DNA reads as TGCGCCAGCAGCCAAGTGGGCCGGGGGGACTACGAGCAGTACTTC. It codes for CASSQVGRGDYEQYF.

The chain is built from TRBV7-9 and TRBJ2-1, with D unresolved. V shed 4 bases and J shed 2 bases, with 15 bases lying between them. Per the germline V gene, CDR1 is SEHNR and CDR2 is FQNEAQ (reference sequence). This CDR3 region has 16 residues. Here the CDR3 reads CASSSGRAFTYNEQFF. CDR3 DNA: TGTGCCAGCAGCTCAGGACGGGCTTTTACCTACAATGAGCAGTTCTTC.

This clone was counted a few times. The rearrangement joins TRBV4-1 to TRBJ2-7, with 10 bases aligning to TRBD2. The germline CDR1 and CDR2 sequences are MGHRA and YSYEKL. CDR3 size: 18 residues. Losses at the gene ends were 1 base for V and 6 bases for J; bases not matched to a gene: 15. The CDR3: CASSQGAGPAGGPSEQYF. The CDR3 bases are TGCGCCAGCAGCCAAGGGGCAGGCCCAGCGGGAGGGCCAAGCGAGCAGTACTTC.

The table lists this clone with a few counts. V and J are TRBV2 and TRBJ2-7; D is unclear. The CDR3 covers 14 residues. The V gene's germline CDR1 is SNHLY and CDR2 FYNNEI. V lost 4 bases, J lost 3 bases, and 13 bases lay in between. In nucleotides, the CDR3 is TGTGCCAGCAGTGCTTCCCGATTAAGCTACGAGCAGTACTTC. This codes for CASSASRLSYEQYF.

This clone was recorded only once. The rearrangement uses TRBV6-5 and TRBJ2-3; the match to TRBD2 covers 14 bases. The CDR3 has 14 residues. V was pared by 8 bases and J by 6 bases, with 4 bases of the junction left unmatched. CDR1 and CDR2 from the germline V gene are MNHEY and SVGAGI. The DNA for the CDR3 is TGTGCCAGCGGACTAGCGGGGGGATGGGATACGCAGTATTTT. Its protein product is CASGLAGGWDTQYF.

J is TRBJ2-6 and V is TRBV30; D is uncertain. The CDR3 length is 16 residues. Per the germline V gene, CDR1 is GTSNPN and CDR2 is SVGIG (reference sequence). Between the trimmed V and J ends, which lost 6 bases and 0 bases, there was a span of 15 bases. The CDR3 sequence is CACEDGILSGANVLTF. The CDR3 DNA reads TGTGCCTGCGAGGACGGAATCCTCTCTGGGGCCAACGTCCTGACTTTC.

This clone was detected a few times. The rearrangement joins TRBV5-1 to TRBJ2-3; 7 bases are a match to TRBD1. The CDR3 is 14 residues long. From germline, CDR1 is SGHRS and CDR2 YFSETQ. The trim removed 4 bases at V and 4 bases at J, leaving 6 bases unmatched. The CDR3 sequence: CASSQDRAPDTQYF. The CDR3 DNA reads TGCGCCAGCAGCCAAGACAGGGCCCCAGATACGCAGTATTTT.